This T cell receptor (beta chain) was sequenced during a study of blood T cell repertoires in COVID-19. For the study at large: The cDNA or gDNA used as material had been derived from T cells, B-cell-depleted T cells, or PBMCs.

Generated by immunoSEQ multiplex PCR, the TCRdb table keeps only in-frame clones and is missing some. The sample holds hundreds of thousands of clones, about nine tenths seen once. V lost 6 bases, J lost 8 bases, and 13 bases lay in between. CDR3 length: 12 amino acids. Germline V gives CDR1 MDHEN, CDR2 SYDVKM. Sequencing input: peripheral blood. The sequence came from a man in his fifties with COVID-19, enrolled during active disease. J is TRBJ1-2 and V is TRBV28; a possible D gene is TRBD1 (6 bases). The CDR3 DNA follows: TGTGCCAGCAGCTTGCAGGGGTTCGGCTACACCTTC. Translation: CASSLQGFGYTF.